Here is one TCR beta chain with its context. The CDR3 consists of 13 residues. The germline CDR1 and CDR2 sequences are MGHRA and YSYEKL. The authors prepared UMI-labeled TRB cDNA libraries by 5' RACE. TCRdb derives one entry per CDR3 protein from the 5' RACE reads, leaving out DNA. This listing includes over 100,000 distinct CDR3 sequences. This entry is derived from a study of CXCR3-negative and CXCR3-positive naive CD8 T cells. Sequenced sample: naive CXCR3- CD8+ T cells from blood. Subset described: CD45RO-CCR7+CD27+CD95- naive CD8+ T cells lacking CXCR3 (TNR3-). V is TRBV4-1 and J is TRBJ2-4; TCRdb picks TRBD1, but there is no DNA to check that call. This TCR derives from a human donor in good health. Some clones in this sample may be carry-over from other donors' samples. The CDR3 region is CASSQGAPDIQYF.